A selection of T cell receptor beta chains follows, all from one sample in a study of cytomegalovirus exposure and HLA in healthy donors. The repertoire was sequenced with immunoSEQ multiplex PCR; TCRdb's copy has only in-frame clones and lacks some. Of some 120,000 clones listed, approximately 17% are singletons. The specimen was PBMCs. Receptor source: a female donor in good health and CMV-seropositive. The CDR3 runs from the conserved cysteine through the conserved F or W. Fields, in order: J gene, D gene, clone size, V gene, CDR3 DNA, CDR3 protein. The D gene is left open where the match is weak. Not all rows give a size; the values are once, few, many and, for expanded clones, a class.

TRBJ2-1	TRBD2	few	TRBV13	TGTGCCAGCAGCCCCCCTTCCGGGACTAACTTCTACAATGAGCAGTTCTTC	CASSPPSGTNFYNEQFF
TRBJ1-5	.	.	TRBV28	TGTGCCAGCAGAAGAAGACACCTCAATCAGCCCCAGCATTTT	CASRRRHLNQPQHF
TRBJ1-1	.	.	TRBV2	TGTGCCAGCAGTGAATATGGCAGTTTTGGCACTGAAGCTTTCTTT	CASSEYGSFGTEAFF
TRBJ2-7	TRBD2	few	TRBV6-5	TGTGCCAGCAGTTACTCAACTAGCGGGAGTCATTACGAGCAGTACTTC	CASSYSTSGSHYEQYF
TRBJ2-2	TRBD2	few	TRBV9	TGTGCCAGCAGCGTAGAAGCGGGAGGCAGCACCGGGGAGCTGTTTTTT	CASSVEAGGSTGELFF
TRBJ1-6	TRBD1	few	TRBV6-4	TGTGCCAGCAGTGAGTCGACAGGGGGCAATTCACACCTCCACTTT	CASSESTGGNSHLHF
TRBJ1-2	.	.	TRBV27	TGTGCCAGCAGCCATGGGGGGTCCTATGGCTACACCTTC	CASSHGGSYGYTF
TRBJ2-7	.	few	TRBV5-6	TGTGCCAGCAGCTTGGTGGGGGACTCACTAATCTACGAGCAGTACTTC	CASSLVGDSLIYEQYF
TRBJ2-1	.	few	TRBV2	TGTGCCAGCAGTGAACTCACTAGTTTTTTCGATGAGCAGTTCTTC	CASSELTSFFDEQFF
TRBJ2-7	TRBD1	few	TRBV5-4	TGTGCCAGCAGCTTGGGACCGGGACAGGGTTTGGGCGAGCAGTACTTC	CASSLGPGQGLGEQYF
TRBJ2-5	.	.	TRBV5-1	TGCGCCAGCAGCTTGACTACAGGGAGAGAGACCCAGTACTTC	CASSLTTGRETQYF
TRBJ1-4	.	few	TRBV11-2	TGTGCCAGCAGCCCCCTTTCCGTTAATGAAAAACTGTTTTTT	CASSPLSVNEKLFF
TRBJ1-2	.	few	TRBV4-2	TGTGCCAGCAGCCAAGATGGGGCCCCACAAGGGCGCTACACCTTC	CASSQDGAPQGRYTF
TRBJ2-1	.	few	TRBV2	TGTGCCAGCAGTCGCGGGGTATGGCAGTTCTTC	CASSRGVWQFF
TRBJ2-7	.	few	TRBV6-1	TGTGCCAGCAGTGAATTTGCTGGAGGGGAACCCTACGAGCAGTACTTC	CASSEFAGGEPYEQYF
TRBJ1-1	TRBD1	.	TRBV5-4	TGTGCCAGCAGCCCGAGGACAGGGGGAATGAACACTGAAGCTTTCTTT	CASSPRTGGMNTEAFF
TRBJ2-5	.	.	TRBV6-5	TGTGCCAGCACCGAACTAGACGGAGAGACCCAGTACTTC	CASTELDGETQYF
TRBJ2-1	.	few	TRBV7-2	TGTGCCAGCCAAAAAGGGGTTTCCTACAATGAGCAGTTCTTC	CASQKGVSYNEQFF
TRBJ2-1	TRBD2	.	TRBV5-8	TGTGCCAGCAGCTTGGAGCGGGGGGCCGTCTACAATGAGCAGTTCTTC	CASSLERGAVYNEQFF
TRBJ1-2	.	.	TRBV13	TGTGCCAGCAGCCTCCTCACCGGGACAAAGGGCTACACCTTC	CASSLLTGTKGYTF
TRBJ2-1	TRBD2	.	TRBV5-1	TGCGCCAGCAGCTTGGGACTAGCGGGAGGGGGAAATGAGCAGTTCTTC	CASSLGLAGGGNEQFF
TRBJ1-2	TRBD1	few	TRBV4-2	TGTGCCAGCAGCCAAGTTGACAGGGAGGAGGCCTATGGCTACACCTTC	CASSQVDREEAYGYTF
TRBJ2-5	TRBD2	few	TRBV19	TGTGCCAGTAGTCCCGGGGGACTAGCGGGAGTTTGGGTGACCCAGTACTTC	CASSPGGLAGVWVTQYF
TRBJ2-7	TRBD1	.	TRBV7-2	TGTGCCAGCAGCTTTGGACAGGGCCAACTCTACGAGCAGTACTTC	CASSFGQGQLYEQYF
TRBJ1-2	.	few	TRBV28	TGTGCCAGCAGTTTTCAGGCGCAGGACTATGGCTACACCTTC	CASSFQAQDYGYTF
TRBJ1-2	.	few	TRBV6-1	TGTGCCAGCAGCCATCAGGGGAGTAACTATGGCTACACCTTC	CASSHQGSNYGYTF
TRBJ2-1	TRBD2	.	TRBV11-2	TGTGCCAGCAGGGGGTCTCGCGGGGGGACGAATGAGCAGTTCTTC	CASRGSRGGTNEQFF
TRBJ1-4	.	few	TRBV28	TGTGCCAGCAGTTTTCAGGGAAGGCAGCACGAACTGTTTTTT	CASSFQGRQHELFF
TRBJ2-3	.	once	TRBV30	TGTGCCTGGAGCCGCGGGACGGGGATAAGCACAGATACGCAGTATTTT	CAWSRGTGISTDTQYF
TRBJ2-1	TRBD2	.	TRBV13	TGTGCCAGCAGCCACCGGGAGGGCCGGGATGAGCAGTTCTTC	CASSHREGRDEQFF
TRBJ2-2	.	few	TRBV16	TGTGCCAGCAGCCGAAACGGTAATCCCGGGGAGCTGTTTTTT	CASSRNGNPGELFF
TRBJ2-5	.	few	TRBV4-3	TGCGCCAGCAGCCAAGTTTTCGGGGAAGGAGAGACCCAGTACTTC	CASSQVFGEGETQYF
TRBJ1-2	.	few	TRBV4-1	TGCGCCAGCAGCCAAGATCTCCGAGGGGGAGGCTACACCTTC	CASSQDLRGGGYTF
TRBJ1-6	.	few	TRBV5-6	TGTGCCAGCAGCTTGGGACAGAGCATAAATTCACCCCTCCACTTT	CASSLGQSINSPLHF
TRBJ2-2	TRBD1	.	TRBV6-5	TGTGCCAGCACTGGGACAGGGGGTTCCGGGGAGCTGTTTTTT	CASTGTGGSGELFF
TRBJ2-2	.	.	TRBV10-1	TGCGCCAGCAGTATGGGCCTCGGGGAGCTGTTTTTT	CASSMGLGELFF
TRBJ2-7	.	.	TRBV9	TGTGCCAGCAGCGTAGTGGTTGAGGGTTTGACCAGAACCTACGAGCAGTACTTC	CASSVVVEGLTRTYEQYF
TRBJ1-5	.	few	TRBV27	TGTGCCAGCAGTCCCCCGGAGGGGAGAGGCTCGCCCCAGCATTTT	CASSPPEGRGSPQHF
TRBJ1-2	TRBD1	.	TRBV4-2	TGTGCCAGCAGCCAAGATAGGACAGGGCCGTCTGGCTACACCTTC	CASSQDRTGPSGYTF
TRBJ2-3	.	few	TRBV29-1	TGCAGCGCTGTATACAGGGGCACAGATACGCAGTATTTT	CSAVYRGTDTQYF